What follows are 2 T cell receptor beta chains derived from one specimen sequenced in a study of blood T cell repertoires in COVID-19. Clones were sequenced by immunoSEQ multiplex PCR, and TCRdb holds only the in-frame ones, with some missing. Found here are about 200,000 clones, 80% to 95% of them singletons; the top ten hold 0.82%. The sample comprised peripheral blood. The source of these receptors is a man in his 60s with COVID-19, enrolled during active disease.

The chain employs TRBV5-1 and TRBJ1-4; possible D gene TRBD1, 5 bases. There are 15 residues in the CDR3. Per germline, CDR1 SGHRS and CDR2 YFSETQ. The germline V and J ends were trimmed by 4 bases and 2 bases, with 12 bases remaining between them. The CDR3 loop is CASSRGDGTNEKLFF. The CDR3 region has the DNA TGCGCCAGCAGCCGGGGGGACGGGACTAATGAAAAACTGTTTTTT.

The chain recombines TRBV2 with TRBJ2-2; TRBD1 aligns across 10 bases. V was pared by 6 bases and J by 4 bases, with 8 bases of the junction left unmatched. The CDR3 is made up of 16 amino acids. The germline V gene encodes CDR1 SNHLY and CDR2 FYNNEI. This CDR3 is CASRTLRDRGTGELFF. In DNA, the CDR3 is TGTGCCAGCAGGACCCTCCGGGACAGGGGCACCGGGGAGCTGTTTTTT.